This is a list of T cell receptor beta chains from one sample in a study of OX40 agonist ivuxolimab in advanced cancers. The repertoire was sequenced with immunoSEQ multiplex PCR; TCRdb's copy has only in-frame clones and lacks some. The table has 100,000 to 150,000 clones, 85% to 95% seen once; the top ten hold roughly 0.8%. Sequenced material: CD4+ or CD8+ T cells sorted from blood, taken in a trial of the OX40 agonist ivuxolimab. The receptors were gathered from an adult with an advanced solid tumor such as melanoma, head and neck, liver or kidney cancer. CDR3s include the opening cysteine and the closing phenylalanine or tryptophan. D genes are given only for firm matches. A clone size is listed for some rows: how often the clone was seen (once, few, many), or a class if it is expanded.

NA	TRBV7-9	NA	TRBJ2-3	CASSLAEDTQYF	TGTGCCAGCAGCTTAGCAGAGGATACGCAGTATTTT
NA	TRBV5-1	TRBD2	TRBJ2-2	CASSLGPAGPTGELFF	TGCGCCAGCAGCTTGGGGCCAGCGGGGCCCACCGGGGAGCTGTTTTTT
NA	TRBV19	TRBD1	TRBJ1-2	CASSSMGQDYGYTF	TGTGCCAGTAGTTCAATGGGACAGGACTATGGCTACACCTTC
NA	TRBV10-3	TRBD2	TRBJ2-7	CAISAGSGNSHYEQYF	TGTGCCATCAGTGCAGGTAGCGGGAACTCCCACTACGAGCAGTACTTC
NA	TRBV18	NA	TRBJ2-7	CASTQGGGYEQYF	TGTGCCAGCACCCAGGGGGGGGGCTACGAGCAGTACTTC
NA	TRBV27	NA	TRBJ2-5	CASSLSYQETQYF	TGTGCCAGCAGTTTATCGTACCAAGAGACCCAGTACTTC
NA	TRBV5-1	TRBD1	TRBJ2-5	CASSLTGGEQETQYF	TGCGCCAGCAGCTTGACAGGGGGAGAACAAGAGACCCAGTACTTC
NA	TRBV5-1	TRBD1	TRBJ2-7	CASSFPDRTYEQYF	TGCGCCAGCAGCTTTCCGGACAGGACCTACGAGCAGTACTTC
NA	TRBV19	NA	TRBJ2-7	CASSGRRTASYEQYF	TGTGCCAGTAGTGGCCGTCGGACGGCTTCCTACGAGCAGTACTTC
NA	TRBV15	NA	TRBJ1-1	CATSSQLDTEAFF	TGTGCCACCAGCAGTCAGCTGGACACTGAAGCTTTCTTT
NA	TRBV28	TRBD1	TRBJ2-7	CASSLTGQGALYEQYF	TGTGCCAGCAGCTTAACGGGACAGGGGGCGTTGTACGAGCAGTACTTC
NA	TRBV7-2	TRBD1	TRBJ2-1	CASSLLPTGSEQFF	TGTGCCAGCAGCCTCCTACCGACAGGGAGTGAGCAGTTCTTC
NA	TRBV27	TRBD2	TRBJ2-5	CASSLSVGLAEETQYF	TGTGCCAGCAGTTTATCTGTCGGACTAGCGGAAGAGACCCAGTACTTC
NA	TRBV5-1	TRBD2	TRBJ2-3	CASSSTGLAGTTDTQYF	TGCGCCAGCAGCTCCACGGGACTAGCGGGAACGACAGATACGCAGTATTTT
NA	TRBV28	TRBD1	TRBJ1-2	CASGTLEGAGYGYTF	TGTGCCAGCGGCACCCTGGAGGGGGCAGGGTATGGCTACACCTTC
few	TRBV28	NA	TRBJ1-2	CASSSGADTPYGYTF	TGTGCCAGCAGTTCCGGGGCGGACACCCCCTATGGCTACACCTTC
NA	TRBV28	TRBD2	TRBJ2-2	CASRGSGANTGELFF	TGTGCCAGCAGAGGTAGCGGGGCGAACACCGGGGAGCTGTTTTTT
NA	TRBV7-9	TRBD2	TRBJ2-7	CASSLRPTSGKQYF	TGTGCCAGCAGCTTAAGGCCGACTAGCGGGAAGCAGTACTTC
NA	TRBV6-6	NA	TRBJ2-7	CASSYGTENYEQYF	TGTGCCAGCAGCTACGGGACTGAAAACTACGAGCAGTACTTC
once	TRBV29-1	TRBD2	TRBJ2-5	CSAEPGGRTQYF	TGCAGCGCCGAACCGGGGGGGCGGACCCAGTACTTC
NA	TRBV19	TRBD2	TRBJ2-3	CASSIGWTSSAQYF	TGTGCCAGTAGTATAGGCTGGACTAGCTCCGCGCAGTATTTT
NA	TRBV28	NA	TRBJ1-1	CASSLPSARGRTEAFF	TGTGCCAGCAGTTTACCCTCGGCGAGGGGTAGGACTGAAGCTTTCTTT
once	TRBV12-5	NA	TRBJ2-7	CASGLGMNYEQYF	TGTGCTAGTGGTTTGGGGATGAACTACGAGCAGTACTTC
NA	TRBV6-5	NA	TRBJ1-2	CASSYSRGSNNYGYTF	TGTGCCAGCAGTTACTCAAGGGGGAGCAATAACTATGGCTACACCTTC
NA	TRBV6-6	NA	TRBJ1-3	CASKGYSGNTIYF	TGTGCCAGCAAGGGGTACTCTGGAAACACCATATATTTT
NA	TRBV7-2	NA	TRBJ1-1	CASSFRDGLTYTEAFF	TGTGCCAGCAGCTTCCGGGACGGCCTTACCTACACTGAAGCTTTCTTT
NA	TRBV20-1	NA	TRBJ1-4	CSARRNEKLFF	TGCAGTGCTAGAAGGAATGAAAAACTGTTTTTT
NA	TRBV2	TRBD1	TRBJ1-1	CASSSQGGNTEAFF	TGTGCCAGCAGCTCCCAGGGGGGGAACACTGAAGCTTTCTTT
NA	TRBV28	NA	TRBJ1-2	CASSSTRATNYGYTF	TGTGCCAGCAGTTCAACGAGGGCCACTAACTATGGCTACACCTTC
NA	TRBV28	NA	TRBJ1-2	CASRAGVGYTF	TGTGCCAGCAGAGCTGGCGTTGGCTACACCTTC
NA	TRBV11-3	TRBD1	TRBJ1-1	CASSKRQGITEAFF	TGTGCCAGCAGCAAACGACAGGGGATCACTGAAGCTTTCTTT
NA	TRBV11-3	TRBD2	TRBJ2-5	CASSIGTSGRRGFQETQYF	TGTGCCAGCAGCATAGGGACTAGCGGGAGGAGGGGTTTTCAAGAGACCCAGTACTTC
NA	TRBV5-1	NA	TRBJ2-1	CASSPSTDSYNEQFF	TGCGCCAGCAGCCCAAGCACGGACAGCTACAATGAGCAGTTCTTC
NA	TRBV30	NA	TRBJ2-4	CAWSPGADLNIQYF	TGTGCCTGGAGCCCCGGGGCCGACCTAAACATTCAGTACTTC
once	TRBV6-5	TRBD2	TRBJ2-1	CASTRLAQGNEQFF	TGTGCCAGTACCCGACTAGCGCAGGGGAATGAGCAGTTCTTC
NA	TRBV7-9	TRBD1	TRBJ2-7	CASRLAGTGVYEQYF	TGTGCCAGCAGACTAGCCGGGACAGGAGTCTACGAGCAGTACTTC
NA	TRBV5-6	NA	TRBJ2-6	CASSLLSAGANVLTF	TGTGCCAGCAGCTTGTTGTCAGCTGGGGCCAACGTCCTGACTTTC
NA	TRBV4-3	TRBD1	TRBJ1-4	CASSRGDSNEKLFF	TGCGCCAGCAGCAGAGGGGACAGTAATGAAAAACTGTTTTTT
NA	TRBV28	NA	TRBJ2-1	CASSSAGEANSEQFF	TGTGCCAGCAGTTCGGCAGGGGAGGCTAATTCTGAGCAGTTCTTC
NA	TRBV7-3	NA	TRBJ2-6	CASSLAGLGGANVLTF	TGTGCCAGCAGCCTCGCCGGACTCGGTGGGGCCAACGTCCTGACTTTC
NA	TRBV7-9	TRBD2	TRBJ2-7	CAGLSGTEQYF	TGTGCCGGTCTCAGCGGGACCGAGCAGTACTTC
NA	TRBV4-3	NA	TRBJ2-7	CASSHDGYEQYF	TGCGCCAGCAGCCACGACGGCTACGAGCAGTACTTC
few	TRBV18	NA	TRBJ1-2	CASSPPDVSGYTF	TGTGCCAGCTCACCACCGGACGTATCTGGCTACACCTTC
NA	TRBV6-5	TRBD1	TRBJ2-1	CASSYASGQGKQFF	TGTGCCAGCAGTTACGCCTCGGGACAGGGAAAGCAGTTCTTC
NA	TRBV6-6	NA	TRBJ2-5	CASSYPGSRGETQYF	TGTGCCAGCAGTTACCCTGGATCGAGAGGGGAGACCCAGTACTTC
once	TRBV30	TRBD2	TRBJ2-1	CAWKAGGVNEQFF	TGTGCCTGGAAAGCGGGAGGGGTCAATGAGCAGTTCTTC
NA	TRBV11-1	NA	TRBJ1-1	CASSLGGHRTEAFF	TGTGCCAGCAGCTTAGGGGGACATCGCACTGAAGCTTTCTTT
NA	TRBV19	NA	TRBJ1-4	CASGRDTNDEKLFF	TGTGCCAGTGGCCGGGACACTAACGATGAAAAACTGTTTTTT
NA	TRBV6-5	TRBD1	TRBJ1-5	CASSYSWQGGNQPQHF	TGTGCCAGCAGTTACTCGTGGCAGGGGGGTAATCAGCCCCAGCATTTT
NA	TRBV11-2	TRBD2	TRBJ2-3	CASSSTSGSVGTDTQYF	TGTGCCAGCAGCTCTACTAGCGGGAGTGTGGGAACAGATACGCAGTATTTT
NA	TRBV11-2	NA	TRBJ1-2	CASSLGDNYGYTF	TGTGCCAGCAGCTTAGGGGACAACTATGGCTACACCTTC
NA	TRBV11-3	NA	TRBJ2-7	CASSRRYHEQYF	TGTGCCAGCAGCCGTCGATACCACGAGCAGTACTTC
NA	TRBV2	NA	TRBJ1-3	CASEPFGNTIYF	TGTGCCAGCGAACCGTTTGGAAACACCATATATTTT
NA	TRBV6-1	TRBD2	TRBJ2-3	CASSESGTSTDTQYF	TGTGCCAGCAGTGAAAGCGGGACTAGCACAGATACGCAGTATTTT
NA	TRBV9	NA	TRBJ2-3	CASNPSPLNTDTQYF	TGTGCCAGCAACCCCAGCCCTCTCAACACAGATACGCAGTATTTT
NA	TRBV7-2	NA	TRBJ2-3	CASSPNGGLLRADTQYF	TGTGCCAGCAGCCCAAATGGGGGGCTACTTAGGGCAGATACGCAGTATTTT
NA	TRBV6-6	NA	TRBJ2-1	CASSYGQNEQFF	TGTGCCAGCAGTTACGGTCAAAATGAGCAGTTCTTC